The 5 T cell receptor beta chains reported below all come from one sample, sequenced in a study of T cell changes during pregnancy in multiple sclerosis. The repertoire was sequenced with immunoSEQ multiplex PCR; TCRdb's copy has only in-frame clones and lacks some. Of about 89,000 clones in the sample, 90% to 95% were seen once. Sample: peripheral blood, taken in the third trimester of pregnancy. These receptors all stem from a female donor with multiple sclerosis, enrolled in a pregnancy study.

This rearrangement joins TRBV15 to TRBJ2-7, with 12 bases identical to TRBD2. CDR3 length: 13 residues. Germline CDR1 and CDR2: LNHNV and YYDKDF (reference sequence). V shed 5 bases, J shed 12 bases, and the junction held 8 bases outside the gene matches. CDR3 in amino acids: CATSGSGLAGGYF. The CDR3 region has the DNA TGTGCCACCAGCGGATCGGGACTAGCGGGCGGGTACTTC.

The V call is TRBV7-9, the J call TRBJ1-2, with TRBD1 matching 7 bases. This CDR3 comprises 13 residues. Germline V gene data show CDR1 as SEHNR and CDR2 as FQNEAQ (reference sequence). With V trimmed by 5 bases and J by 7 bases, 7 bases remained unmatched. CDR3 coding DNA: TGTGCCAGCAGCACCCGACAGGGCCGTGGCTACACCTTC. This translates into CASSTRQGRGYTF.

Points on this clone: The same CDR3 arises from other DNA sequences in this sample as well. The chain combines TRBV5-1 with TRBJ2-3, with 14 positions matching TRBD2. The V gene's germline CDR1 is SGHRS and CDR2 YFSETQ. There are 18 residues in the CDR3. V was pared by 0 bases and J by 5 bases, with 8 bases of the junction left unmatched. The DNA of the CDR3 is TGCGCCAGCAGCTTGGGACTAGCGGGAGGGCGGGGTGGAGATACGCAGTATTTT. As protein: CASSLGLAGGRGGDTQYF.

This clone was counted once. The chain uses TRBV6-1 and TRBJ2-2, with 13 nucleotides matching TRBD2. With V trimmed by 5 bases and J by 6 bases, 3 bases remained unmatched. The CDR3 has 15 amino acids. Germline V gives CDR1 MNHNS, CDR2 SASEGT. As DNA, the CDR3 is TGTGCCAGCAGTTGGACTAGCGGGAGCTCCGGGGAGCTGTTTTTT. This encodes CASSWTSGSSGELFF.

The J gene is TRBJ1-5, the V gene TRBV5-4; possibly TRBD1 for D (6 bases). Trimming took 0 bases from V and 4 from J, leaving 11 bases between them. This CDR3 is 15 amino acids long. Germline CDR1 and CDR2: SGHNT and YYREEE (reference sequence). Written as DNA, the CDR3 is TGTGCCAGCAGCTTGGGAGGGGGTCAGAATCAGCCCCAGCATTTT. It is translated as CASSLGGGQNQPQHF. Supplemented by reference TRBV5-4 and TRBJ1-5, the full variable domain reads ETGVTQSPTHLIKTRGQQVTLRCSSQSGHNTVSWYQQALGQGPQFIFQYYREEENGRGNFPPRFSGLQFPNYSSELNVNALELDDSALYLCASSLGGGQNQPQHFGDGTRLSIL.